These 24 T cell receptor beta chains share one sample of origin, sequenced in a study of T cells expressing NK-cell markers. TCRdb re-called the 5' RACE reads and shows each CDR3 protein once, DNA omitted. Its table lists 450,000 to 600,000 distinct CDR3 sequences. Sequencing was carried out using blood T cells: a sorted CD56 or NKG2C T cell subset, CD4+ or CD8+ T cells, or bulk PBMC T cells (not recorded which). Receptors originate from a man aged 18 to 29 in good health.

This CDR3 reads CSARDIDRLAGVPLF. The rearrangement uses TRBV20-1 and TRBJ2-1; without DNA, the TCRdb call of TRBD2 cannot be checked. The CDR3 consists of 15 residues. Germline CDR1 DFQATT, CDR2 SNEGSKA (reference sequence).

The V gene is TRBV4-3, the J gene TRBJ2-1. CDR1 and CDR2 (germline): LGHNA, YSLEER. The CDR3 extends over 16 amino acids. The CDR3 region is CASSQDTSSFRNEQFF.

The chain couples TRBV9 to TRBJ2-1; TCRdb indicates TRBD2, and absent DNA this call remains unverified. Germline assignment: CDR1 SGDLS and CDR2 YYNGEE. The CDR3 covers 17 residues. The CDR3 region is CASSVGTSGRAFNEQFF.

Here the CDR3 reads CASSHGLAGVLEQFF. The V call is TRBV5-1, the J call TRBJ2-1; absent DNA, TCRdb's TRBD2 call cannot be checked. The CDR3 sequence is 15 residues long. Germline lookup yields CDR1 SGHRS and CDR2 YFSETQ.

The CDR3 sequence: CASSLEVSGSLQFF. The rearrangement joins TRBV5-1 to TRBJ2-1; the D call of TRBD2 rests on TCRdb alone, since no DNA is present to check it. There are 14 residues in the CDR3. Looked up from germline, CDR1 is SGHRS and CDR2 is YFSETQ.

The chain recombines TRBV5-5 with TRBJ2-1; TCRdb's assignment of TRBD2 cannot be checked, as there is no DNA. CDR3 length: 14 residues. From germline, CDR1 is SGHKS and CDR2 YYEKEE (reference sequence). This CDR3 is CASSPLAGVNEQFF.

The chain links TRBV20-1 to TRBJ2-4; the TRBD1 assignment by TCRdb is unverifiable without DNA. CDR1 DFQATT and CDR2 SNEGSKA come from the germline V gene (reference sequence). CDR3 length: 13 amino acids. The CDR3 reads CSAGEFAKNIQYF.

The rearrangement links TRBV27 to TRBJ2-5; TCRdb's D call, TRBD1, is unchecked because there is no DNA. This CDR3 region has 14 residues. Germline CDR1 is MNHEY and CDR2 is SMNVEV (reference sequence). The CDR3 sequence: CASRNLQGGETQYF.

The genes are TRBV28 and TRBJ1-1; TCRdb lists TRBD1, though no DNA is available to test this call. CDR3 size: 14 residues. Germline V gene sequence: CDR1 MDHEN, CDR2 SYDVKM. The CDR3 protein is CASIQGTANTEAFF.

The J gene is TRBJ2-1, the V gene TRBV12-3 or TRBV12-4. CDR3 size: 14 residues. The CDR3 loop is CASSLGGGLNEQFF.

The rearrangement links TRBV12-3 or TRBV12-4 to TRBJ2-7; TCRdb returns TRBD1, unconfirmable since there is no DNA. The CDR3 consists of 15 residues. CDR3 amino acids: CASSSLGQGRGEQYF.

This chain joins TRBV24-1 and TRBJ2-1; the TRBD2 assignment by TCRdb is unverifiable without DNA. The germline gives CDR1 KGHDR, CDR2 SFDVKD. CDR3 size: 16 residues. CDR3: CATAPRVREVHNEQFF.

The rearrangement uses TRBV12-3 or TRBV12-4 and TRBJ2-1; TCRdb designates TRBD2, a call that cannot be tested without DNA. The CDR3 runs to 12 residues. CDR3 sequence reads: CASSTSGMEQFF.

This chain joins TRBV5-1 and TRBJ2-5. The CDR3 runs to 13 residues. CDR1 and CDR2 from the germline V gene are SGHRS and YFSETQ. The CDR3 protein is CASSLRVEETQYF.

V usage is TRBV9 and J usage is TRBJ2-3; TCRdb picks TRBD2, but there is no DNA to check that call. The CDR3 is 13 residues long. Per germline, CDR1 SGDLS and CDR2 YYNGEE. The CDR3 sequence: CASSPPPADTQYF.

V and J are TRBV20-1 and TRBJ2-7; the D gene TCRdb calls, TRBD1, cannot be checked with no DNA. Germline values: CDR1 DFQATT, CDR2 SNEGSKA (reference sequence). This CDR3 spans 15 amino acids. CDR3 sequence: CSASSAGQPGGEQYF.

The chain uses TRBV27 and TRBJ2-5; the TCRdb call, TRBD1, lacks DNA for checking. The CDR3 is 15 residues long. Germline V gene data show CDR1 as MNHEY and CDR2 as SMNVEV (reference sequence). The CDR3 is CASRLGTGGLETQYF.

The gene calls are TRBV24-1 and TRBJ2-3; with no DNA, the TCRdb D assignment of TRBD1 cannot be verified. The CDR3 is made up of 15 amino acids. Germline V lookup: CDR1 KGHDR, CDR2 SFDVKD. This CDR3 reads CATSKQGAADDTQYF.

The chain recombines TRBV20-1 with TRBJ2-7. The CDR3 length is 11 residues. Germline values: CDR1 DFQATT, CDR2 SNEGSKA (reference sequence). CDR3 protein: CSAPTRYEQYF.

This rearrangement joins TRBV10-3 to TRBJ2-3; TCRdb indicates TRBD1, and absent DNA this call remains unverified. This CDR3 has 15 residues. Germline-derived CDR1 and CDR2 are ENHRY and SYGVKD. This chain's CDR3 is CAIALTGGSSDTQYF.

This rearrangement joins TRBV14 to TRBJ1-2. Per germline, CDR1 SGHDN and CDR2 FVKESK. The CDR3 runs to 15 residues. The CDR3 sequence is CASSPRLIPSEGYTF.

The chain employs TRBV20-1 and TRBJ2-2; the D call from TCRdb, TRBD2, cannot be confirmed without DNA. Per germline, CDR1 DFQATT and CDR2 SNEGSKA (reference sequence). The CDR3 runs 16 residues. The CDR3 loop reads CSARDTETSGTGELFF.

The genes are TRBV28 and TRBJ2-1; TCRdb designates TRBD2, a call that cannot be tested without DNA. Per germline, CDR1 MDHEN and CDR2 SYDVKM. The CDR3 sequence is 14 residues long. The CDR3 sequence is CASRSGAVYNEQFF.

J is TRBJ2-1 and V is TRBV24-1; TCRdb calls TRBD2, which cannot be checked without DNA. Germline CDR1 reads KGHDR; CDR2 reads SFDVKD. The CDR3 spans 15 residues. This CDR3 reads CATSDTGLAGNEQFF.